Listed here are 32 T cell receptor beta chains from one sample, sequenced in a study of blood T cell repertoires in COVID-19. This table comes from immunoSEQ multiplex PCR, and its TCRdb copy is limited to in-frame clones, with some not included. The repertoire holds tens of thousands of clones, with 70% to 90% as singletons. Material: peripheral blood. Every receptor here comes from a human donor in a cohort sampled during active COVID-19. The donor label of this sample is uncertain.

The chain links TRBV29-1 to TRBJ2-7, with D tentatively TRBD2 (7 bases). Trimming removed 3 bases at V and 3 bases at J, with 18 bases between. Germline lookup yields CDR1 SQVTM and CDR2 ANQGSEA. The CDR3 length is 15 residues. The chain's CDR3 is CSVEGGAGTRYEQYF. Here the CDR3 DNA reads TGCAGCGTTGAGGGGGGGGCAGGGACCCGCTACGAGCAGTACTTC.

J is TRBJ2-5 and V is TRBV5-4; 12 bases agree with TRBD1. Trimming at V came to 4 bases and at J to 1 base, leaving 8 bases not matched to a gene. The CDR3 consists of 17 residues. The germline V gene has CDR1 SGHNT and CDR2 YYREEE (reference sequence). The CDR3 spells CASSIGTGGARQETQYF. In DNA form, the CDR3 reads TGTGCCAGCAGCATAGGGACAGGGGGCGCCCGCCAAGAGACCCAGTACTTC.

This chain uses TRBV7-9 with TRBJ2-6; 10 bases agree with TRBD1. Trimming took 5 bases from V and 0 from J; bases not matched to a gene: 7. Germline assignment: CDR1 SEHNR and CDR2 FQNEAQ (reference sequence). The CDR3 length is 18 residues. The CDR3 sequence is CASSPRTGGNSGANVLTF. The DNA of the CDR3 is TGTGCCAGCAGCCCCCGGACAGGGGGGAACTCTGGGGCCAACGTCCTGACTTTC.

This chain connects TRBV29-1 to TRBJ2-5; 11 bases fit TRBD2. This CDR3 has 16 amino acids. With V trimmed by 3 bases and J by 10 bases, 16 bases remained unmatched. Germline V gene data show CDR1 as SQVTM and CDR2 as ANQGSEA. Here the CDR3 reads CSVEGPTSGGPDDQYF. In nucleotides, the CDR3 is TGCAGCGTTGAGGGTCCAACTAGCGGGGGACCAGATGACCAGTACTTC.

V is TRBV28 and J is TRBJ2-2, with 8 bases lining up with TRBD2. There are 16 residues in the CDR3. CDR1 is MDHEN and CDR2 is SYDVKM in the germline V gene. J gave up 1 base and V 5 bases, and 6 bases lay outside the gene matches. The CDR3 region has the DNA TGTGCCAGCAGTCCCCCGGGACTAGGGAACACCGGGGAGCTGTTTTTT. Residues: CASSPPGLGNTGELFF.

This chain uses TRBV24-1 with TRBJ2-5; a possible D gene is TRBD1 (6 bases). The ends were cut back, 12 bases at V and 1 base at J, with 17 bases in the middle. This CDR3 is built from 14 residues. Germline V gene lookup returns CDR1 KGHDR and CDR2 SFDVKD. CDR3 nucleotides: TGTGCCCCCCGCCTGGACAGATTCCAAGAGACCCAGTACTTC. Translated, it gives CAPRLDRFQETQYF.

In its sample, this clone was seen once. The chain recombines TRBV28 with TRBJ2-7; TRBD2 aligns across 9 bases. Germline assignment: CDR1 MDHEN and CDR2 SYDVKM. The CDR3 length is 14 residues. V was pared by 5 bases and J by 6 bases, with 8 bases of the junction left unmatched. CDR3 in amino acids: CASSGRGGTVEQYF. For the CDR3, the DNA is TGTGCCAGCAGTGGGCGGGGGGGCACCGTCGAGCAGTACTTC.

There are a few counts of this clone. The chain employs TRBV12-3 or TRBV12-4 and TRBJ1-6; D is undetermined. This CDR3 is 12 amino acids long. Trimming shortened V by 5 bases and J by 7 bases, and 6 bases separated the two germline ends. DNA of the CDR3: TGTGCCAGCAGTGCCAGAAATTCACCCCTCCACTTT. This sequence encodes CASSARNSPLHF.

The chain couples TRBV6-1 to TRBJ2-3, with TRBD2 matching 12 bases. V lost 3 bases to trimming and J lost 8 bases; unmatched junction nucleotides: 6. Germline loops: CDR1 MNHNS, CDR2 SASEGT. The CDR3 runs 15 residues. The CDR3 is CASSDSLAGGLTQYF. The DNA for the CDR3 is TGTGCCAGCAGTGACAGCCTAGCGGGGGGGCTTACGCAGTATTTT.

Worth noting for this clone: Its ends do not fully match the called genes, so a read error is possible. The genes are TRBV5-1 and TRBJ2-2; TRBD1 matches 8 bases. The CDR3 is 15 residues long. The germline gives CDR1 SGHRS, CDR2 YFSETQ. CDR3 in DNA: TGCGCCAGCAGGTTGGACAGGGAAAACACCGGGGAGCTGTTTTTT. The encoded protein is CASRLDRENTGELFF.

This clone appeared a single time. The chain uses TRBV10-2 and TRBJ2-3; 14 positions agree with TRBD2. The CDR3 runs to 18 residues. With V trimmed by 4 bases and J by 4 bases, 10 bases remained unmatched. CDR1 and CDR2 (germline): WSHSY, SAAADI. This CDR3 reads CASSVPTSGGASPDTQYF. The CDR3 DNA follows: TGCGCCAGCAGTGTGCCGACTAGCGGGGGGGCAAGTCCAGATACGCAGTATTTT.

The chain carries TRBV11-2 and TRBJ2-5; D is unclear. The V and J ends lost 0 bases and 1 base respectively, with 3 bases between them. This CDR3 is 13 amino acids long. Germline CDR1 is SGHAT and CDR2 is FQNNGV. CDR3: CASSLDFQETQYF. The CDR3 coding sequence is TGTGCCAGCAGCTTAGACTTCCAAGAGACCCAGTACTTC.

The rearrangement uses TRBV28 and TRBJ1-4, with D possibly being TRBD1 (5 bases). Between the trimmed V and J ends, which lost 6 bases and 12 bases, there was a span of 20 bases. This CDR3 comprises 14 residues. CDR1 is MDHEN, CDR2 SYDVKM, per germline. The CDR3 protein is CASSPSRGPWELFF. CDR3 nucleotides: TGTGCCAGCAGCCCATCTAGGGGCCCATGGGAACTGTTTTTT.

The chain recombines TRBV5-1 with TRBJ1-1; D perhaps matches TRBD1 (5 bases). Germline V CDR1 and CDR2: SGHRS, YFSETQ. V lost 4 bases to trimming and J lost 1 base, with 8 bases between them. The CDR3 has 13 amino acids. CDR3: CASSIGQNTEAFF. The CDR3 DNA sequence: TGCGCCAGCAGCATCGGACAGAACACTGAAGCTTTCTTT.

The rearrangement joins TRBV3-1 (or the pseudogene TRBV3-2) to TRBJ2-7, with 9 bases aligning to TRBD2. The CDR3 is 19 amino acids. Germline lookup yields CDR1 LGHDT and CDR2 YNNKEL (reference sequence). V lost 6 bases and J lost 2; bases outside the gene matches: 20. DNA of the CDR3: TGTGCCAGCAGTCCAAGCCCTAGCGGGGTCGCGAACAGCCCCTACGAGCAGTACTTC. It is translated as CASSPSPSGVANSPYEQYF.

This clone was counted between two and nine times. The rearrangement links TRBV7-9 to TRBJ1-4; tentative D call: TRBD1 (5 bases). CDR1 and CDR2 (germline): SEHNR, FQNEAQ (reference sequence). This CDR3 comprises 13 residues. V was shortened by 1 base and J by 7 bases, with 7 bases between the two germline ends. The CDR3 DNA is TGTGCCAGCAGCTTAGGGGGCCGTGAAAAACTGTTTTTT. It is translated as CASSLGGREKLFF.

The J gene is TRBJ1-2, the V gene TRBV29-1, with D tentatively TRBD1 (5 bases). CDR1 and CDR2 (germline): SQVTM, ANQGSEA. V was trimmed by 7 bases and J by 8 bases, leaving 20 bases between them. The CDR3 runs to 13 residues. The CDR3 DNA reads as TGCAGCGGGGATACAGGAGGGCTCCAAGGCTACACCTTC. Protein: CSGDTGGLQGYTF.

The rearrangement links TRBV18 to TRBJ1-6; 8 bases match TRBD1. The CDR3 contains 15 residues. V lost 3 bases and J lost 9; bases outside the gene matches: 7. Germline V gives CDR1 KGHSH, CDR2 LQKENI. This CDR3 reads CASSPSDRVASPLHF. CDR3 DNA: TGTGCCAGCTCACCCTCGGACAGGGTAGCTTCACCCCTCCACTTT. Combining the CDR3 with reference TRBV18 and TRBJ1-6 gives the whole variable domain NAGVMQNPRHLVRRRGQEARLRCSPMKGHSHVYWYRQLPEEGLKFMVYLQKENIIDESGMPKERFSAEFPKEGPSILRIQQVVRGDSAAYFCASSPSDRVASPLHFGNGTRLTVT.

This clone was detected only once. The chain carries TRBV4-3 and TRBJ1-1; TRBD1 is a possible D gene (5 bases). Trimming cost V 3 bases and J 2 bases, with 16 bases left between them. The CDR3 is 16 residues long. Per germline, CDR1 LGHNA and CDR2 YSLEER. CDR3 coding DNA: TGCGCCAGCAGCCACCAGGGAACTTGGGGAAACACTGAAGCTTTCTTT. Protein: CASSHQGTWGNTEAFF.

The chain joins TRBV12-3 or TRBV12-4 to TRBJ1-1; perhaps TRBD1 as D (5 bases). Trimming pared 1 base from V and 5 bases from J, leaving 8 bases between. The CDR3 spans 13 residues. Here the CDR3 reads CASSLDRWTEAFF. Written as DNA, the CDR3 is TGTGCCAGCAGTTTAGACAGGTGGACTGAAGCTTTCTTT.

The chain has TRBV5-8 and TRBJ1-1; a possible D gene is TRBD1 (6 bases). Trimming pared 3 bases from V and 5 bases from J, leaving 17 bases between. The CDR3 runs 15 residues. CDR1 SGHTS and CDR2 YDEGEE come from the germline V gene. CDR3 coding DNA: TGTGCCAGCAGCTCCACAGGGAGGGCGAAGACTGAAGCTTTCTTT. Its translation is CASSSTGRAKTEAFF.

This sequence joins TRBV5-1 and TRBJ2-5, with a weak D call TRBD2 (5 bases). The V gene lost 4 bases and the J gene lost 1 base, with 14 bases spanning the gap. The germline V gene encodes CDR1 SGHRS and CDR2 YFSETQ. This CDR3 contains 15 residues. As DNA, the CDR3 is TGCGCCAGCAGCGTCGGACTGACCATCCAAGAGACCCAGTACTTC. Protein: CASSVGLTIQETQYF.

The rearrangement links TRBV19 to TRBJ2-2; 8 positions agree with TRBD2. Looked up from germline, CDR1 is LNHDA and CDR2 is SQIVND (reference sequence). CDR3 size: 15 residues. V gave up 7 bases and J gave up 5 bases; unmatched junction bases: 9. CDR3 protein: CASIETGGNTGELFF. The CDR3 coding sequence is TGTGCCAGTATTGAAACGGGGGGGAATACCGGGGAGCTGTTTTTT.

This chain links TRBV19 with TRBJ1-5; 10 nucleotides match TRBD1. The CDR3 spans 17 residues. The V gene's germline CDR1 is LNHDA and CDR2 SQIVND (reference sequence). With 7 bases clipped from V and 4 bases from J, the junction kept 13 bases outside the gene matches. CDR3 DNA sequence: TGTGCCAGTAAGATCGGCGGGGACAGGGGAGGGAATCAGCCCCAGCATTTT. Translating it yields CASKIGGDRGGNQPQHF.

V usage is TRBV12-3 or TRBV12-4 and J usage is TRBJ1-1; no definite D call. V was clipped by 10 bases and J by 5 bases, with 8 bases between them. The CDR3 is 10 amino acids. CDR3 amino acids: CATSQTEAFF. In nucleotides, the CDR3 is TGTGCCACCAGCCAAACTGAAGCTTTCTTT.

V gene TRBV5-6 combines with J gene TRBJ2-7, with TRBD1 matching over 10 bases. The trim removed 4 bases at V and 4 bases at J, leaving 8 bases unmatched. Germline V gene data show CDR1 as SGHDT and CDR2 as YYEEEE. The CDR3 totals 15 residues. The CDR3 region is CASSPGTGVMYEQYF. In DNA form, the CDR3 reads TGTGCCAGCAGCCCTGGGACAGGGGTAATGTACGAGCAGTACTTC.

This clone was seen only once. The chain employs TRBV7-2 and TRBJ2-3; 8 bases map to TRBD2. The germline V gene encodes CDR1 SGHTA and CDR2 FQGNSA. The V gene end was trimmed by 1 base and the J gene end by 5 bases; junction bases not matched to a gene: 5. The CDR3 has 15 residues. The CDR3 DNA sequence: TGTGCCAGCAGCTTAGACGGGGGGGCGGGAGATACGCAGTATTTT. It codes for CASSLDGGAGDTQYF. The full variable domain, with the rest looked up from reference TRBV7-2 and TRBJ2-3, is GAGVSQSPSNKVTEKGKDVELRCDPISGHTALYWYRQSLGQGLEFLIYFQGNSAPDKSGLPSDRFSAERTGGSVSTLTIQRTQQEDSAVYLCASSLDGGAGDTQYFGPGTRLTVL.

The J gene is TRBJ1-5, the V gene TRBV19, with TRBD1 identical over 7 bases. The CDR3 extends over 14 amino acids. Germline-derived CDR1 and CDR2 are LNHDA and SQIVND (reference sequence). V dropped 10 bases and J dropped 3; count of bases not matched to a gene: 9. In DNA form, the CDR3 reads TGTGCCACCTCCGGGACAGCCTTCAATCAGCCCCAGCATTTT. Translation gives CATSGTAFNQPQHF.

This chain uses TRBV5-6 with TRBJ1-1; D may be TRBD1 (6 bases). CDR3 length equals 17 residues. The ends were cut back, 4 bases at V and 0 bases at J, with 19 bases in the middle. Per the germline V gene, CDR1 is SGHDT and CDR2 is YYEEEE. DNA for the CDR3: TGTGCCAGCAGCCCCCAGGGGTATCGTAGAATGAACACTGAAGCTTTCTTT. This codes for CASSPQGYRRMNTEAFF.

The CDR3 region has the DNA TGTGCCAGCAGTTTACACTCATTGAACCCAACCTATAATTCACCCCTCCACTTT. Translating it yields CASSLHSLNPTYNSPLHF. The chain employs TRBV27 and TRBJ1-6; the D is unclear. The CDR3 runs 18 residues. Germline V gene data show CDR1 as MNHEY and CDR2 as SMNVEV (reference sequence). V lost 2 bases and J lost 2, with 16 bases in between.

This clone was observed a single time. This rearrangement joins TRBV5-1 to TRBJ2-7; D perhaps matches TRBD1 (6 bases). V dropped 0 bases and J dropped 7 bases, with 11 bases sitting between them. The CDR3 spans 13 residues. Germline assignment: CDR1 SGHRS and CDR2 YFSETQ. The CDR3 DNA follows: TGCGCCAGCAGCTTGGAGTTCAGGGGTGAGCAGTACTTC. Its protein product is CASSLEFRGEQYF.

This clone was picked up one time. This chain links TRBV7-9 with TRBJ2-7, with D unclear. CDR3 length: 11 residues. Germline V gene data show CDR1 as SEHNR and CDR2 as FQNEAQ (reference sequence). Trimming removed 5 bases from V and 3 bases from J, with 5 bases in between. This CDR3 is CASSPNYEQYF. Written as DNA, the CDR3 is TGTGCCAGCAGCCCCAACTACGAGCAGTACTTC.